A selection of T cell receptor beta chains follows, all from one sample in a study of blood T cell repertoires in COVID-19. The repertoire was sequenced with immunoSEQ multiplex PCR; TCRdb's copy has only in-frame clones and lacks some. The sample has roughly 160,000 clones; 75% to 90% are singletons. Sequenced: peripheral blood. The source of these receptors is a woman aged 55 to 70 with acute or convalescent COVID-19. Each CDR3 is given with its conserved first and last residue. Each record gives: J gene, D gene, V gene, clone size, CDR3 DNA, CDR3 protein. The D gene is left open where the match is weak. Clone size is stated in some rows and not others, as once, few, many or a class when expanded.

>TRBJ2-7|TRBD1|TRBV12-3/TRBV12-4|NA
TGTGCCAGCAGCAGGGACAGGCCCTACGAGCAGTACTTC
CASSRDRPYEQYF
>TRBJ1-1|NA|TRBV7-9|NA
TGTGCCAGCAGAACCGACATGGTGGCAACTGAAGCTTTCTTT
CASRTDMVATEAFF
>TRBJ1-1|TRBD1|TRBV7-2|NA
TGTGCCAGCAGCTTCCCCCAGACAGGGGGCTCGAACACTGAAGCTTTCTTT
CASSFPQTGGSNTEAFF
>TRBJ1-5|TRBD1|TRBV5-5|NA
TGTGCCAGCAGCTCGGGACAGCCGAATCAGCCCCAGCATTTT
CASSSGQPNQPQHF
>TRBJ2-2|NA|TRBV5-1|NA
TGCGCCAGCAGCTGGGGGGAGAACACCGGGGAGCTGTTTTTT
CASSWGENTGELFF
>TRBJ2-1|TRBD2|TRBV7-2|NA
TGTGCCAGCAGCTTAATGGGCGGGGGGGTAGGAGGTGAGCAGTTCTTC
CASSLMGGGVGGEQFF
>TRBJ2-7|TRBD1|TRBV11-2|NA
TGTGCCAGCAGCTCAACCGGACAGGGTTACGAGCAGTACTTC
CASSSTGQGYEQYF
>TRBJ2-5|NA|TRBV7-2|NA
TGTGCCAGCAGCTGGACACGCCATGAGACCCAGTACTTC
CASSWTRHETQYF
>TRBJ1-3|NA|TRBV3-1/TRBV3-2|NA
TGTGCCAGCAGCCAAGGTTTGGCGGTCACTGGAAACACCATATATTTT
CASSQGLAVTGNTIYF
>TRBJ1-2|NA|TRBV4-3|few
TGCGCCAGCAGCCAAGATAGGACAGTAGCTAACTATGGCTACACCTTC
CASSQDRTVANYGYTF
>TRBJ1-5|TRBD1|TRBV5-1|NA
TGCGCCAGCAGCTCCGGACAGGGAGGGCAGCCCCAGCATTTT
CASSSGQGGQPQHF
>TRBJ1-6|NA|TRBV3-1/TRBV3-2|NA
TGTGCCAGCAGCCTGAGCTCCTATAATTCACCCCTCCACTTT
CASSLSSYNSPLHF
>TRBJ2-7|NA|TRBV4-2|NA
TGTGCCAGCAGCCAAGTCTCAGGGTCGCAGTACGAGCAGTACTTC
CASSQVSGSQYEQYF
>TRBJ1-6|TRBD1|TRBV3-1/TRBV3-2|NA
TGTGCCAGCAGCCCCCTAGGGGGCGCGGGTTCACCCCTCCACTTT
CASSPLGGAGSPLHF
>TRBJ2-3|NA|TRBV9|NA
TGTGCCAGCAGCGCGGGTACCGGGTATCGCACAGATACGCAGTATTTT
CASSAGTGYRTDTQYF
>TRBJ2-7|TRBD1|TRBV6-5|NA
TGTGCCAGCAGTTACCGACACAGGGGTGGGTCCTACGAGCAGTACTTC
CASSYRHRGGSYEQYF
>TRBJ1-4|NA|TRBV19|NA
TGTGCCAGTAGACCCGGTGGTAATGAAAAACTGTTTTTT
CASRPGGNEKLFF
>TRBJ2-7|TRBD2|TRBV27|once
TGTGCCAGCAGTGTTAGCGGGGGGGCCTATTACGAGCAGTACTTC
CASSVSGGAYYEQYF
>TRBJ2-7|NA|TRBV18|NA
TGTGCCAGCTCACCTTACGAGGCGGCTTCGTCCTACGAGCAGTACTTC
CASSPYEAASSYEQYF
>TRBJ1-5|NA|TRBV6-5|once
TGTGCCAGCAGTTACTCCGGAGGTAGCAATCAGCCCCAGCATTTT
CASSYSGGSNQPQHF
>TRBJ1-5|NA|TRBV6-5|NA
TGTGCCAGCAGTTCAGGGCAGGGGCGCAATCAGCCCCAGCATTTT
CASSSGQGRNQPQHF
>TRBJ2-7|TRBD1|TRBV7-9|few
TGTGCCAGCAGCCCCCTGGGACAGGCCTCCTACGAGCAGTACTTC
CASSPLGQASYEQYF
>TRBJ2-1|NA|TRBV15|NA
TGTGCCACCAGCAGAGGGGGCGCAAAAAATGAGCAGTTCTTC
CATSRGGAKNEQFF
>TRBJ1-2|TRBD1|TRBV30|NA
TGTGCCTGGAGTGGTAAGGGGTCAGGGGGAGATGGCTACACCTTC
CAWSGKGSGGDGYTF
>TRBJ1-2|TRBD1|TRBV14|many
TGTGCCAGCAGCCATTTGGACAGGGGGTTTACACCTAACTATGGCTACACCTTC
CASSHLDRGFTPNYGYTF
>TRBJ1-2|NA|TRBV11-2|NA
TGTGCCAGCAGCTTAGACACAAACTATGGCTACACCTTC
CASSLDTNYGYTF
>TRBJ1-2|TRBD1|TRBV10-3|few
TGTGCCATCAGTGAAGGACAGGGGGCCGACTATGGCTACACCTTC
CAISEGQGADYGYTF
>TRBJ2-1|TRBD2|TRBV29-1|NA
TGCAGCGGAGGACTAGCGGTATACAATGAGCAGTTCTTC
CSGGLAVYNEQFF
>TRBJ1-2|TRBD1|TRBV6-4|NA
TGTGCCAGCAGTGGCCTGACAGGGAAGTTTGGCTACACCTTC
CASSGLTGKFGYTF
>TRBJ2-5|NA|TRBV12-3/TRBV12-4|NA
TGTGCCAGCAGCCCGTACCAAGAGACCCAGTACTTC
CASSPYQETQYF
>TRBJ2-1|TRBD2|TRBV7-2|NA
TGTGCCAGCAGCTTAGTACTAGCGGGGAGGTCACAGTTCTTC
CASSLVLAGRSQFF
>TRBJ2-7|TRBD2|TRBV4-3|NA
TGCGCCAGCAGCCCCCGAATTGAGCCGGGACTAGCGGGGGACTACGAGCAGTACTTC
CASSPRIEPGLAGDYEQYF
>TRBJ2-3|TRBD2|TRBV3-1/TRBV3-2|NA
TGTGCCAGCAGCGTGCCTAGCGGGGGAGCGGGGACGCAGTATTTT
CASSVPSGGAGTQYF
>TRBJ2-1|TRBD2|TRBV12-5|NA
TGTGCTAGTGGTTTGGTCTTCGACCCAGCGGGGTTTTACAATGAGCAGTTCTTC
CASGLVFDPAGFYNEQFF
>TRBJ2-7|NA|TRBV9|NA
TGTGCCAGCAGCGTAGGAGATCCCTACGAGCAGTACTTC
CASSVGDPYEQYF
>TRBJ2-3|NA|TRBV20-1|once
TGCAGTGCTAGTTCAGGGGGGACGATGAGCACAGATACGCAGTATTTT
CSASSGGTMSTDTQYF
>TRBJ2-3|NA|TRBV5-1|NA
TGCGCCAGCAGCTCATCGGGCACAGATACGCAGTATTTT
CASSSSGTDTQYF
>TRBJ2-7|TRBD1|TRBV5-5|NA
TGTGCCAGCAGCAGGACAGGGGCGCAAGTCTCCTACGAGCAGTACTTC
CASSRTGAQVSYEQYF
>TRBJ2-3|TRBD1|TRBV4-1|once
TGCGCCAGCAGCCAAGGGACAGGGTCCTCAGCAGATACGCAGTATTTT
CASSQGTGSSADTQYF
>TRBJ2-1|TRBD1|TRBV5-4|NA
TGTGCCAGCAGCTTCGCTACAGGGGGAGGAAAATACAATGAGCAGTTCTTC
CASSFATGGGKYNEQFF